This T cell receptor beta chain is from a study of blood T cell repertoires in COVID-19. About the research overall: Acute-phase and convalescent COVID-19 samples originated in the United States, Italy and Spain. PBMCs, B-cell-depleted T cells, or T cells provided the cDNA or gDNA that made up the material.

It was during active infection that Seattle patients were enrolled and then longitudinally followed. Authors' data handling: The authors estimated nucleated cell counts from reference gene primer amplification. The repertoire was sequenced with immunoSEQ multiplex PCR; TCRdb's copy has only in-frame clones and lacks some. The DNA was the basis for D and trimming; V, J and clone size are from that table. The sample holds fewer than 350,000 clones; over 75% are singletons and the top ten take nearly 7%. The V end was cut by 4 bases, the J end by 2 bases, with 12 bases between. This CDR3 contains 14 residues. CDR1 is MNHEY, CDR2 SVGEGT, per germline.

The sequence derives from a woman aged 25-40 years with COVID-19, enrolled during active disease. The rearrangement uses TRBV6-2 or TRBV6-3 and TRBJ2-7, with D uncertain. The sequenced sample was peripheral blood. DNA of the CDR3: TGTGCCAGCAGTTCTGTCTCAACGGCCTACGAGCAGTACTTC. Translated, it gives CASSSVSTAYEQYF.